This T cell receptor (beta chain) was identified during a study of regulatory T cells in long-lasting Graves disease. Noted time point: newly diagnosed GD, antithyroid drugs for less than 3 months. TCR sequences were obtained from RNA taken from PBMCs. Trimming took off 3 bases at V and 0 bases at J, with 11 bases between the two ends. The germline V gene encodes CDR1 DFQATT and CDR2 SNEGSKA (reference sequence). The CDR3 length is 14 residues. Arm-PCR of CDR3 regions and iRepertoire HTBI primers were the basis on which TCR beta libraries were built. Each CDR3 protein is one row after TCRdb ran MiXCR on the multiplex PCR reads. The sample has a few hundred thousand distinct CDR3 sequences, about 14% seen once. These data also featured in a second study, about T cells in Graves' hyperthyroidism and ophthalmopathy.

Sequenced material: peripheral blood mononuclear cells (PBMCs), taken at new diagnosis, from a patient treated with antithyroid drugs. V usage is TRBV20-1 and J usage is TRBJ2-5; D is undetermined. This TCR was recovered from a man under 40 with Graves disease. CDR3 in amino acids: CSARAREYQETQYF. DNA for the CDR3: TGCAGTGCTAGGGCCCGAGAGTACCAAGAGACCCAGTACTTC.